The entry below gives a single TCR beta chain sequence along with its context. The antigen remains undetermined. Sampled 1 year posttransplant, controls received myeloablative marrow transplants, methotrexate and a calcineurin inhibitor. Trimming removed 1 base at V and 0 bases at J, with 11 bases between. The CDR3 has 16 residues. Per germline, CDR1 SGHRS and CDR2 YFSETQ. The data originate from a study of T cells after posttransplantation cyclophosphamide. Broader study findings: Recipient CMV seropositivity and CMV reactivation strongly tracked TRB clonality. Blood and skin or GI T cell repertoires showed limited TRB overlap.

TCRdb's copy holds only in-frame clones and misses some; the assay was immunoSEQ multiplex PCR. The profile shows around 16,000 clones, approximately 84% of them singletons. V gene TRBV5-1 combines with J gene TRBJ1-5; D unresolved. This specimen consisted of PBMCs, obtained less than 400 days after allogeneic stem cell transplant with calcineurin inhibitor and methotrexate. The TCR originated in a male patient under 35 who received an allogeneic stem cell transplant from a related donor, was CMV-positive, and had no GVHD. Some T cells may be graft donor cells. CDR3 loop: CASSLSGSYSNQPQHF. CDR3 nucleotides: TGCGCCAGCAGCTTGTCGGGATCTTATAGCAATCAGCCCCAGCATTTT.